These 32 T cell receptor beta chains originate from one sample sequenced in a study of identifying expanded T cells in peripheral blood (dated by TCRdb to the late 2010s). Library construction relied on the immunoSEQ multiplex PCR assay. TCRdb mirrors the immuneACCESS table, restricted to in-frame sequences. Some clones are absent from its copies; in checked studies, under half trace to an unresolved V gene, and the reason for the others is unknown. This sample lists some 93,000 clones; 88% were detected once. The top ten hold 5.5% to 6% of the sample. Sequenced sample: blood. These receptors all come from a person aged 18 to 75 in good health.

This clone was detected only once. This chain joins TRBV12-5 and TRBJ2-1; TRBD2 is a possible D gene (5 bases). V gave up 0 bases and J gave up 15 bases, with 18 bases separating them. Looked up from germline, CDR1 is LGHNT and CDR2 is FRNRAP. This CDR3 contains 14 residues. In DNA form, the CDR3 reads TGTGCTAGTGGTTTGGTCTCCAGGACCGTCGGACTGTTCTTC. This translates into CASGLVSRTVGLFF.

V usage is TRBV6-4 and J usage is TRBJ1-2, with a tentative D call TRBD1 (5 bases). V was trimmed by 0 bases and J by 6 bases, leaving 8 bases between them. This CDR3 region has 13 residues. CDR1 and CDR2 (germline): MRHNA, SNTAGT. The CDR3 bases are TGTGCCAGCAGTGACTCTCAGGGAAATGGCTACACCTTC. Its translation: CASSDSQGNGYTF.

V is TRBV7-9 and J is TRBJ1-1, with no clear D. The CDR3 consists of 15 residues. Trimming pared 3 bases from V and 0 bases from J, leaving 11 bases between. Looked up from germline, CDR1 is SEHNR and CDR2 is FQNEAQ (reference sequence). The CDR3 sequence is CASSLGFEMNTEAFF. CDR3 sequence (DNA): TGTGCCAGCAGCTTGGGCTTCGAAATGAACACTGAAGCTTTCTTT.

The gene calls are TRBV7-9 and TRBJ2-3, with D maybe TRBD1 (6 bases). This CDR3 region has 15 residues. CDR1 and CDR2 (germline): SEHNR, FQNEAQ (reference sequence). Deletions cut 4 bases from V and 1 base from J, with 12 bases between. This CDR3 is CASSSRDTGTDTQYF. In DNA, the CDR3 is TGTGCCAGCAGCTCTCGGGACACAGGCACAGATACGCAGTATTTT.

The V call is TRBV5-6, the J call TRBJ2-1; the D gene is possibly TRBD1 (6 bases). This CDR3 spans 15 amino acids. Germline-derived CDR1 and CDR2 are SGHDT and YYEEEE. Trimming left V 4 bases short and J 4 bases short, with 15 bases between. The CDR3 reads CASSPERTAYNEQFF. The CDR3 DNA sequence: TGTGCCAGCAGCCCGGAGCGGACAGCATACAATGAGCAGTTCTTC.

The chain links TRBV14 to TRBJ2-3; D may be TRBD1 or TRBD2 (5 bases each). CDR3 length equals 14 residues. Between the trimmed V and J ends, which lost 1 base and 5 bases, there was a span of 10 bases. CDR1 and CDR2 from the germline V gene are SGHDN and FVKESK. The CDR3 region is CASSQARGGDTQYF. CDR3 nucleotide sequence: TGTGCCAGCAGCCAAGCACGGGGCGGAGATACGCAGTATTTT. Full variable domain (missing parts from reference TRBV14 and TRBJ2-3): EAGVTQFPSHSVIEKGQTVTLRCDPISGHDNLYWYRRVMGKEIKFLLHFVKESKQDESGMPNNRFLAERTGGTYSTLKVQPAELEDSGVYFCASSQARGGDTQYFGPGTRLTVL.

The V call is TRBV9, the J call TRBJ2-1, with 12 bases fitting TRBD2. CDR1 is SGDLS and CDR2 is YYNGEE in the germline V gene. The J segment lost 7 bases and the V segment lost 3 bases, leaving 11 bases of the junction unmatched. The CDR3 has 17 residues. CDR3 in DNA: TGTGCCAGCAGCGCCTTGACTAGCGGGAGTGTATCGAATGAGCAGTTCTTC. This sequence encodes CASSALTSGSVSNEQFF.

The V and J genes are TRBV7-6 and TRBJ2-1, with 8 bases aligning to TRBD2. Per the germline V gene, CDR1 is SGHVS and CDR2 is FNYEAQ. There are 15 residues in the CDR3. The trim removed 6 bases at V and 4 bases at J, leaving 8 bases unmatched. CDR3 amino acids: CASSILAGIYNEQFF. In DNA, the CDR3 is TGTGCCAGCAGTATTCTAGCGGGTATTTACAATGAGCAGTTCTTC.

This clone was seen more than once but under ten times. V is TRBV4-3 and J is TRBJ1-3, with D uncertain. The CDR3 has 15 amino acids. V lost 6 bases and J 2 bases, leaving 14 bases between the germline ends. Germline V CDR1 and CDR2: LGHNA, YSLEER. The CDR3 spells CASSPQVTTGNTIYF. DNA for the CDR3: TGCGCCAGCAGTCCCCAGGTCACGACTGGAAACACCATATATTTT.

The chain links TRBV5-1 to TRBJ2-4; 9 nucleotides agree with TRBD1. The CDR3 spans 15 residues. In germline, CDR1 is SGHRS, CDR2 YFSETQ. V lost 4 bases to trimming and J lost 6 bases; unmatched junction nucleotides: 8. CDR3 sequence (DNA): TGCGCCAGCAGCGCAACAGGGGGCGGCCGAAACATTCAGTACTTC. Amino acid sequence: CASSATGGGRNIQYF.

The CDR3 sequence is CASSLAQGEAYEQYF. The CDR3 DNA reads as TGTGCCAGCAGCTTAGCCCAGGGGGAAGCCTACGAGCAGTACTTC. The chain carries TRBV11-2 and TRBJ2-7; 7 bases agree with TRBD1. Germline lookup yields CDR1 SGHAT and CDR2 FQNNGV. The CDR3 extends over 15 amino acids. After removal of 1 base from V and 2 bases from J, the junction contained 5 bases not matched to a gene.

This chain connects TRBV18 to TRBJ1-1; TRBD1 matches at 8 bases. The V gene end was trimmed by 0 bases and the J gene end by 1 base; junction bases not matched to a gene: 4. Looked up from germline, CDR1 is KGHSH and CDR2 is LQKENI. The CDR3 covers 16 residues. The CDR3 DNA follows: TGTGCCAGCTCACCACCGGGGACAGGAACGAACACTGAAGCTTTCTTT. This encodes CASSPPGTGTNTEAFF.

The chain joins TRBV12-5 to TRBJ1-1; D gene ambiguous. From germline, CDR1 is LGHNT and CDR2 FRNRAP. The V and J ends lost 0 bases and 4 bases respectively, with 12 bases between them. The CDR3 spans 15 residues. The CDR3 nucleotides read TGTGCTAGTGGTTTGGTAATCGGGGAGATCACTGAAGCTTTCTTT. Translated: CASGLVIGEITEAFF.

V usage is TRBV10-3 and J usage is TRBJ2-2, with 8 bases matching TRBD1. Germline values: CDR1 ENHRY, CDR2 SYGVKD. V was clipped by 6 bases and J by 1 base; unmatched bases: 4. This CDR3 is 15 amino acids long. CDR3 sequence reads: CAISKQGENTGELFF. CDR3 bases: TGTGCCATCAGCAAACAGGGGGAGAACACCGGGGAGCTGTTTTTT.

This chain uses TRBV27 with TRBJ1-6; D is unclear. CDR1 MNHEY and CDR2 SMNVEV come from the germline V gene (reference sequence). The ends were cut back, 3 bases at V and 10 bases at J, with 16 bases in the middle. This CDR3 region has 15 residues. The CDR3 sequence: CASSFQRGSWSPLHF. CDR3 in DNA: TGTGCCAGCAGTTTCCAGCGCGGGAGTTGGTCACCCCTCCACTTT.

The chain links TRBV6-5 to TRBJ1-2, with 8 positions matching TRBD1. This CDR3 contains 12 residues. Germline-derived CDR1 and CDR2 are MNHEY and SVGAGI. Trimming at V came to 8 bases and at J to 5 bases, leaving 4 bases not matched to a gene. CDR3 coding DNA: TGTGCCAGCTGTACAGGGGGTTATGGCTACACCTTC. This codes for CASCTGGYGYTF.

This clone has a handful of counts. The rearrangement links TRBV2 to TRBJ1-5, with TRBD1 matching 7 bases. This CDR3 has 14 amino acids. The junction had 9 bases not matched to a gene; V was cut back by 6 bases and J by 7 bases. Germline CDR1 reads SNHLY; CDR2 reads FYNNEI. This chain's CDR3 is CASRPQGKEQPQHF. DNA for the CDR3: TGTGCCAGCAGACCACAGGGGAAGGAACAGCCCCAGCATTTT.

The gene calls are TRBV4-3 and TRBJ2-1, with 9 nucleotides matching TRBD2. Germline CDR1 reads LGHNA; CDR2 reads YSLEER. The CDR3 is made up of 15 amino acids. With 5 bases clipped from V and 0 bases from J, the junction kept 2 bases outside the gene matches. The CDR3 sequence: CASSTSGPSYNEQFF. The CDR3 nucleotides read TGCGCCAGCAGCACTAGCGGGCCCTCCTACAATGAGCAGTTCTTC.

With regard to this clone: One junction end does not reproduce the germline sequence, and a read error may be involved. This sequence joins TRBV6-5 and TRBJ2-1; no firm D call. The V gene's germline CDR1 is MNHEY and CDR2 SVGAGI. The CDR3 covers 14 residues. The CDR3 is CASSYAFSHNEQFF. In DNA form, the CDR3 reads TGTGCCAGCAGTTACGCCTTCTCCCACAATGAGCAGTTCTTC.

This sequence joins TRBV13 and TRBJ1-1, with D unclear. Germline lookup yields CDR1 PRHDT and CDR2 FYEKMQ (reference sequence). Trimming took off 5 bases at V and 1 base at J, with 11 bases between the two ends. This CDR3 comprises 14 residues. The CDR3 nucleotides are TGTGCCAGCAGCATCAGGACCGGGAACACTGAAGCTTTCTTT. This sequence encodes CASSIRTGNTEAFF.

This clone was picked up one time. The chain links TRBV25-1 to TRBJ1-2, with a tentative D call TRBD1 (6 bases). The CDR3 contains 14 residues. Germline CDR1 reads MGHDK; CDR2 reads SYGVNS. V shed 1 base and J shed 8 bases, with 14 bases lying between them. CDR3 bases: TGTGCCAGCAGTGAATGGACAGCCCAGCGGGGCTACACCTTC. It codes for CASSEWTAQRGYTF.

This sequence joins TRBV10-3 and TRBJ2-3; 11 bases line up with TRBD2. This CDR3 is 16 amino acids long. Germline V gene lookup returns CDR1 ENHRY and CDR2 SYGVKD. Trimming took 10 bases from V and 0 from J; bases not matched to a gene: 9. CDR3 in amino acids: CATGRLAGGSTDTQYF. The CDR3 DNA is TGTGCCACTGGGCGCCTAGCGGGGGGAAGCACAGATACGCAGTATTTT.

The CDR3 protein is CASSRQDGRETQYF. In nucleotides, the CDR3 is TGTGCCAGCAGTCGACAGGATGGGAGGGAGACCCAGTACTTC. The J gene is TRBJ2-5, the V gene TRBV6-5; TRBD1 or TRBD2 may be the D gene (6 bases each). Trimming cost V 5 bases and J 5 bases, with 15 bases left between them. The CDR3 extends over 14 amino acids. Germline V lookup: CDR1 MNHEY, CDR2 SVGAGI.

This clone was seen more than once but under ten times. The chain carries TRBV10-3 and TRBJ1-3, with TRBD1 matching 7 bases. Germline V gives CDR1 ENHRY, CDR2 SYGVKD. The V segment lost 11 bases and the J segment 0 bases; nucleotides outside the gene matches: 7. This CDR3 spans 14 amino acids. The CDR3 reads CAAGQVPSGNTIYF. The DNA of the CDR3 is TGTGCCGCCGGACAGGTCCCCTCTGGAAACACCATATATTTT.

The J gene is TRBJ2-7, the V gene TRBV4-3; 10 nucleotides line up with TRBD2. The germline V gene encodes CDR1 LGHNA and CDR2 YSLEER. V lost 4 bases to trimming and J lost 3 bases; unmatched junction nucleotides: 6. The CDR3 is made up of 15 amino acids. The DNA of the CDR3 is TGCGCCAGCAGCCCTGAAAGGACTAGCGGCTACGAGCAGTACTTC. Translation gives CASSPERTSGYEQYF.

This clone was recorded once. The chain links TRBV4-1 to TRBJ2-2, with D unclear. Trimming shortened V by 4 bases and J by 2 bases, and 11 bases separated the two germline ends. CDR1 and CDR2 from the germline V gene are MGHRA and YSYEKL. The CDR3 totals 15 residues. The CDR3 loop is CASSRDKFNTGELFF. CDR3 bases: TGCGCCAGCAGCCGCGACAAATTTAACACCGGGGAGCTGTTTTTT.

The rearrangement uses TRBV19 and TRBJ1-2, with a tentative D call TRBD1 (6 bases). Germline values: CDR1 LNHDA, CDR2 SQIVND (reference sequence). V lost 3 bases and J lost 7, with 9 bases in between. The CDR3 has 12 amino acids. For the CDR3, the DNA is TGTGCCAGTAGTATGGGGGGCGGTGGCTACACCTTC. It translates to CASSMGGGGYTF.

This clone came up once. The V gene is TRBV4-1, the J gene TRBJ1-1, with TRBD1 matching over 7 bases. J gave up 7 bases and V 4 bases, and 9 bases lay outside the gene matches. CDR1 and CDR2 from the germline V gene are MGHRA and YSYEKL. The CDR3 covers 14 residues. CDR3 in amino acids: CASSPILRTGEAFF. The CDR3, as DNA: TGCGCCAGCAGCCCGATTTTACGGACAGGTGAAGCTTTCTTT.

Here the CDR3 DNA reads TGCAGCGTTATCTTCCCGCGGGAGGGGGCCGGGGAGCTGTTTTTT. Residues: CSVIFPREGAGELFF. The V and J genes are TRBV29-1 and TRBJ2-2; 9 nucleotides match TRBD2. CDR3 length equals 15 residues. Trimming removed 5 bases from V and 6 bases from J; junction bases left unmatched: 10. CDR1 is SQVTM, CDR2 ANQGSEA, per germline.

In this sample, this clone turned up once. CDR3 in DNA: TGCGCCAGCAGCTTGGCCGGGGACAACACCGGGGAGCTGTTTTTT. Translation: CASSLAGDNTGELFF. The chain combines TRBV5-1 with TRBJ2-2, with D possibly being TRBD1 or TRBD2 (5 bases each). Trimming stripped 0 bases from V and 2 bases from J, with 8 bases between. The CDR3 totals 15 residues. Per the germline V gene, CDR1 is SGHRS and CDR2 is YFSETQ.

The V and J genes are TRBV6-1 and TRBJ1-2; D is unresolved. CDR1 MNHNS and CDR2 SASEGT come from the germline V gene. The V end was cut by 2 bases, the J end by 6 bases, with 16 bases between. The CDR3 covers 15 residues. The CDR3: CASSETLAVHNGYTF. CDR3 sequence (DNA): TGTGCCAGCAGTGAAACCCTGGCAGTTCATAATGGCTACACCTTC.

The J gene is TRBJ2-7, the V gene TRBV19, with 8 bases fitting TRBD1. CDR1 LNHDA and CDR2 SQIVND come from the germline V gene (reference sequence). V lost 4 bases, J lost 2 bases, and 10 bases stayed unmatched. CDR3 size: 16 residues. CDR3 protein: CASSRGAGQATYEQYF. In DNA, the CDR3 is TGTGCCAGTAGTAGGGGGGCGGGACAGGCAACCTACGAGCAGTACTTC.